This TCR beta chain appears in the sequencing data of a study of blood T cell repertoires in COVID-19. The CDR3 loop spans 11 amino acids. The germline V gene encodes CDR1 DFQATT and CDR2 SNEGSKA (reference sequence). V dropped 4 bases and J dropped 3 bases, with 5 bases sitting between them. Assay used: immunoSEQ multiplex PCR; TCRdb lists only in-frame clones, some missing. The sample comprises tens of thousands of clones, about nine tenths of which are singletons, and around 8% rests with the top ten. The chain uses TRBV20-1 and TRBJ2-3; D ambiguous. Source material: peripheral blood. This sequence was found in a man between 60 and 70 years old with active COVID-19. This CDR3 reads CSAILTDTQYF. The CDR3, as DNA: TGCAGTGCTATCCTTACAGATACGCAGTATTTT.